A selection of T cell receptor beta chains follows, all from one sample in a study of Ad26.COV2.S vaccination and SARS-CoV-2 variants. Assay used: immunoSEQ multiplex PCR; TCRdb lists only in-frame clones, some missing. The table lists about 480,000 clones, 87% of them singletons. Material: peripheral blood, obtained in a trial of Ad26.COV2.S vaccine versus placebo. The receptors here all came from a person between 18 and 59 years old who received the Ad26.COV2.S COVID-19 vaccine or a placebo. CDR3s include the opening cysteine and the closing phenylalanine or tryptophan. A D gene is named only where the DNA matches it firmly. Clone size is given for some rows only: seen once, a few or many times, or a class if the clone is expanded.

clone_size cdr3_length j_call v_call d_call cdr3_aa cdr3_nt
NA 17 TRBJ2-2 TRBV6-6 TRBD2 CASSQGLADLNTGELFF TGTGCCAGCAGTCAGGGACTAGCGGACTTGAACACCGGGGAGCTGTTTTTT
NA 16 TRBJ2-1 TRBV3-1/TRBV3-2 TRBD2 CASSPHPSGRVNEQFF TGTGCCAGCAGTCCACACCCTAGCGGGAGGGTTAATGAGCAGTTCTTC
few 14 TRBJ1-1 TRBV6-1 NA CASREGQLNTEAFF TGTGCCAGCAGGGAAGGACAGTTGAACACTGAAGCTTTCTTT
NA 14 TRBJ2-1 TRBV3-1/TRBV3-2 TRBD2 CASSPWGTTNEQFF TGTGCCAGCAGCCCCTGGGGGACTACCAATGAGCAGTTCTTC
NA 14 TRBJ2-2 TRBV14 NA CASSQTGFTGELFF TGTGCCAGCAGCCAGACGGGCTTCACCGGGGAGCTGTTTTTT
NA 14 TRBJ2-3 TRBV1 NA CTSLWGCCTDTQYF TGCACCAGCCTCTGGGGGTGTTGCACAGATACGCAGTATTTT
few 17 TRBJ2-7 TRBV7-3 TRBD2 CASSLNRLAGPSREQYF TGTGCCAGCAGCTTAAACCGACTAGCGGGGCCCTCGAGGGAGCAGTACTTC
few 12 TRBJ2-1 TRBV12-3/TRBV12-4 NA CASSLSLNEQFF TGTGCCAGCAGTTTATCTCTAAATGAGCAGTTCTTC
NA 10 TRBJ1-2 TRBV20-1 NA CSAAEGGYTF TGCAGTGCTGCGGAGGGCGGCTACACCTTC
NA 14 TRBJ1-1 TRBV5-6 NA CASSFGQTNTEAFF TGTGCCAGCAGCTTTGGACAGACGAACACTGAAGCTTTCTTT
NA 19 TRBJ1-5 TRBV6-2/TRBV6-3 TRBD1 CASSYDSSKQGYSNQPQHF TGTGCCAGCAGTTACGATTCCTCGAAACAGGGGTATAGCAATCAGCCCCAGCATTTT
NA 13 TRBJ2-7 TRBV6-5 TRBD1 CASTVTGGYEQYF TGTGCCAGCACCGTGACAGGGGGCTACGAGCAGTACTTC
NA 11 TRBJ2-2 TRBV7-2 NA CASSRLDELFF TGTGCCAGCAGCCGCCTGGATGAGCTGTTTTTT
NA 13 TRBJ2-7 TRBV30 NA CAWSASSAHEQYF TGTGCCTGGTCGGCCTCTAGCGCCCACGAGCAGTACTTC
NA 12 TRBJ2-7 TRBV2 NA CASMKLAHEQYF TGTGCCAGCATGAAACTAGCTCACGAGCAGTACTTC
once 14 TRBJ1-6 TRBV11-2 NA CASSRGYNDSPLHF TGTGCCAGCAGCCGAGGGTATAACGATTCACCCCTCCACTTT
NA 12 TRBJ1-4 TRBV28 NA CASRPSGEKLFF TGTGCCAGCAGGCCGTCGGGGGAAAAACTGTTTTTT
NA 16 TRBJ2-7 TRBV24-1 NA CATSDFGPGGGLVQYF TGTGCCACCAGTGATTTTGGGCCAGGGGGGGGATTGGTGCAGTACTTC
once 15 TRBJ2-5 TRBV7-3 NA CASSLGQTLQETQYF TGTGCCAGCAGCTTGGGGCAGACGCTCCAAGAGACCCAGTACTTC
many 14 TRBJ1-5 TRBV6-5 NA CASRPQGGNQPQHF TGTGCCAGCAGACCGCAGGGAGGCAATCAGCCCCAGCATTTT
NA 13 TRBJ2-7 TRBV27 NA CASSGVRRYEQYF TGTGCCAGCTCGGGCGTCCGGCGGTACGAGCAGTACTTC
NA 15 TRBJ2-3 TRBV19 TRBD2 CASSIGGARLDTQYF TGTGCCAGTAGTATCGGGGGGGCGCGTTTGGATACGCAGTATTTT
NA 14 TRBJ1-2 TRBV4-3 NA CASSQSGQLYGYTF TGCGCCAGCAGCCAATCTGGACAGCTCTATGGCTACACCTTC
NA 18 TRBJ1-2 TRBV2 NA CASSEARIGTRGRYGYTF TGTGCCAGCAGTGAAGCGCGTATAGGGACCCGGGGGCGGTATGGCTACACCTTC
NA 16 TRBJ2-7 TRBV28 TRBD1 CASSLLDRAYSYEQYF TGTGCCAGCAGTCTTCTGGACAGGGCTTATTCCTACGAGCAGTACTTC
NA 17 TRBJ1-4 TRBV6-2/TRBV6-3 NA CASSYSRRAESNEKLFF TGTGCCAGCAGTTACTCGAGGAGGGCGGAATCTAATGAAAAACTGTTTTTT
NA 14 TRBJ2-5 TRBV30 NA CAWETADSWETQYF TGTGCCTGGGAGACCGCGGACAGCTGGGAGACCCAGTACTTC
NA 19 TRBJ2-3 TRBV30 TRBD2 CAWIGLAGLRGTSTDTQYF TGTGCCTGGATCGGACTAGCGGGTCTTCGGGGGACTAGCACAGATACGCAGTATTTT
NA 14 TRBJ1-4 TRBV11-2 TRBD1 CASSRDRTNEKLFF TGTGCCAGCAGCCGGGACAGGACTAATGAAAAACTGTTTTTT
NA 13 TRBJ1-2 TRBV28 NA CATFGGLSYGYTF TGTGCCACCTTCGGTGGGCTATCCTACGGCTACACCTTC
NA 17 TRBJ1-1 TRBV11-2 TRBD1 CASSYLQQGAFYTEAFF TGTGCCAGCAGCTACCTACAACAGGGGGCATTTTACACTGAAGCTTTCTTT
NA 13 TRBJ2-1 TRBV7-3 NA CASRERLDNEQFF TGTGCCAGCAGGGAGAGACTTGACAATGAGCAGTTCTTC
NA 15 TRBJ1-2 TRBV28 NA CASSLYGGADYGYTF TGTGCCAGCAGTTTATATGGGGGCGCGGACTATGGCTACACCTTC
NA 15 TRBJ2-3 TRBV19 NA CASSVFGQPTDTQYF TGTGCCAGTAGTGTATTCGGTCAGCCTACAGATACGCAGTATTTT
NA 15 TRBJ2-3 TRBV23-1 NA CASSQYRTNTDTQYF TGCGCCAGCAGTCAATACCGGACGAACACAGATACGCAGTATTTT
NA 16 TRBJ2-1 TRBV19 TRBD2 CASTTGTSGRAREQFF TGTGCCAGTACCACGGGGACTAGCGGGAGGGCCCGTGAGCAGTTCTTC
once 15 TRBJ2-1 TRBV6-5 NA CASKRTDSSYNEQFF TGTGCCAGCAAGCGGACAGACAGCTCCTACAATGAGCAGTTCTTC
NA 13 TRBJ1-1 TRBV5-4 NA CASSLSRNTEAFF TGTGCCAGCAGCTTGTCCAGAAACACTGAAGCTTTCTTT
NA 16 TRBJ2-1 TRBV27 TRBD1 CASSGTGKGSYNEQFF TGTGCCAGCAGTGGGACAGGCAAGGGCTCCTACAATGAGCAGTTCTTC
NA 12 TRBJ1-6 TRBV11-2 NA CASSLSYSPLHF TGTGCCAGCAGCCTGAGTTATTCACCCCTCCACTTT
NA 13 TRBJ1-2 TRBV29-1 TRBD1 CSVGRDRGYGYTF TGCAGCGTTGGGCGGGACAGGGGGTATGGCTACACCTTC
NA 15 TRBJ2-1 TRBV7-2 TRBD2 CASSAPSGSDNEQFF TGTGCCAGCAGCGCGCCTAGCGGGAGCGACAATGAGCAGTTCTTC
once 16 TRBJ2-2 TRBV2 TRBD2 CASGWTSGRPYGELFF TGTGCCAGCGGGTGGACTAGCGGGAGGCCTTACGGGGAGCTGTTTTTT
NA 16 TRBJ1-3 TRBV9 NA CASSPTPGMAGNTIYF TGTGCCAGCAGCCCAACCCCAGGGATGGCTGGAAACACCATATATTTT
NA 18 TRBJ2-6 TRBV7-8 TRBD1 CASSGHRGRIPGANVLTF TGTGCCAGCAGCGGCCACAGGGGGCGGATTCCTGGGGCCAACGTCCTGACTTTC
NA 15 TRBJ1-2 TRBV7-8 NA CASSSGGGTGGGYTF TGTGCCAGCAGCTCGGGAGGTGGGACCGGAGGCGGCTACACCTTC
NA 12 TRBJ2-7 TRBV7-6 NA CASSAGGYEQYF TGTGCCAGCAGCGCTGGGGGCTACGAGCAGTACTTC
NA 17 TRBJ2-5 TRBV3-1/TRBV3-2 TRBD2 CASSQGRLAGFSGTQYF TGTGCCAGCAGCCAGGGTAGGCTAGCGGGTTTTTCGGGGACCCAGTACTTC
NA 14 TRBJ2-3 TRBV25-1 NA CASSDQAGTDTQYF TGTGCCAGCAGTGACCAAGCAGGCACAGATACGCAGTATTTT